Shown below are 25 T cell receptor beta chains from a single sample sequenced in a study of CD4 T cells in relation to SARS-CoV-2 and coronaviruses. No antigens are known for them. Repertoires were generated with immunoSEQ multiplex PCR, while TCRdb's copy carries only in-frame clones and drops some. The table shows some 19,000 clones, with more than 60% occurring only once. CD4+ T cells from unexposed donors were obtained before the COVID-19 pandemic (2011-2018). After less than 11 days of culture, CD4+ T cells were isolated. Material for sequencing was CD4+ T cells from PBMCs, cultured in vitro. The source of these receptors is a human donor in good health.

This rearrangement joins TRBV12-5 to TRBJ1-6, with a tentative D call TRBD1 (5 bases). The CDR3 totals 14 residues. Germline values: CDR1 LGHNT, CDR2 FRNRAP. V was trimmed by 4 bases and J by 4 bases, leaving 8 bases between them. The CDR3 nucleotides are TGTGCTAGTGGTTCGGGGGAATATAATTCACCCCTCCACTTT. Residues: CASGSGEYNSPLHF.

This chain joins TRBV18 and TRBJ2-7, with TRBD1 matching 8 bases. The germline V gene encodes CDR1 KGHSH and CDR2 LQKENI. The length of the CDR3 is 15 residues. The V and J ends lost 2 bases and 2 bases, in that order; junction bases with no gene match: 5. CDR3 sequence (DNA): TGTGCCAGCTCACCATCGACAGGGGCCGCCTACGAGCAGTACTTC. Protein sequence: CASSPSTGAAYEQYF.

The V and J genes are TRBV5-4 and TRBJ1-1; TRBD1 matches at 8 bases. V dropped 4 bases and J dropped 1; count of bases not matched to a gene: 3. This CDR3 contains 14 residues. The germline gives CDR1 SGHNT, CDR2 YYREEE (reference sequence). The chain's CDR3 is CASSKGQENTEAFF. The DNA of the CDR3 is TGTGCCAGCAGCAAGGGACAGGAGAACACTGAAGCTTTCTTT.

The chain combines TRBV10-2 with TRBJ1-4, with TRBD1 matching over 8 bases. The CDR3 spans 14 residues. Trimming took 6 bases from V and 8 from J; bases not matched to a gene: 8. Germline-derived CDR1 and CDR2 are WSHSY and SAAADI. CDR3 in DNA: TGCGCCAGCAGCCAGGGGGCTTCATGGGAAAAACTGTTTTTT. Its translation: CASSQGASWEKLFF.

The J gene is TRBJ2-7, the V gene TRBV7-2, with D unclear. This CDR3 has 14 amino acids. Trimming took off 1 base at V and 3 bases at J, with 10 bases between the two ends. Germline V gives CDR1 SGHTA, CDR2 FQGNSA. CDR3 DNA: TGTGCCAGCAGCTTAGATCGGGTTAGCTACGAGCAGTACTTC. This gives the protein CASSLDRVSYEQYF. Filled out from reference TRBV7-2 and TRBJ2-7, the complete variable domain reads GAGVSQSPSNKVTEKGKDVELRCDPISGHTALYWYRQSLGQGLEFLIYFQGNSAPDKSGLPSDRFSAERTGGSVSTLTIQRTQQEDSAVYLCASSLDRVSYEQYFGPGTRLTVT.

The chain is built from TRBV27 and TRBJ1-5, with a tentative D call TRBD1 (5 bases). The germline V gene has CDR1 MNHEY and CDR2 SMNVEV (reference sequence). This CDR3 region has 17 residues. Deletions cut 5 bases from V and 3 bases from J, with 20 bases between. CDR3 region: CASSHPTGSQPNQPQHF. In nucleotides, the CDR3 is TGTGCCAGCAGTCACCCAACAGGATCGCAGCCCAATCAGCCCCAGCATTTT.

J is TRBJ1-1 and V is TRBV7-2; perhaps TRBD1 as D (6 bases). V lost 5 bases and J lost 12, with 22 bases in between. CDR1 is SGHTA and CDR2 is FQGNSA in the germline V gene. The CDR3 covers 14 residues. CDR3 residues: CASSAIYTRGFTFF. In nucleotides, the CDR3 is TGTGCCAGCAGCGCTATTTACACTAGGGGGTTCACTTTCTTT.

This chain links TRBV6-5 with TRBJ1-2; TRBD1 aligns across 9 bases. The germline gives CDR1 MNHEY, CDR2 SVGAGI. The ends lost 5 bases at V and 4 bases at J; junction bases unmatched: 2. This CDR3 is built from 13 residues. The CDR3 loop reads CASSTGGAYGYTF. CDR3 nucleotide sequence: TGTGCCAGCAGTACAGGGGGCGCCTATGGCTACACCTTC.

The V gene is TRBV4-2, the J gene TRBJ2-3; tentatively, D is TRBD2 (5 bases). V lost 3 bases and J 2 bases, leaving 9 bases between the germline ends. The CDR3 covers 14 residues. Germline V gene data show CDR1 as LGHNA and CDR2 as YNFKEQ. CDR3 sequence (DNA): TGTGCCAGCAGCCACAGGACTCCCACAGATACGCAGTATTTT. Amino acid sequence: CASSHRTPTDTQYF.

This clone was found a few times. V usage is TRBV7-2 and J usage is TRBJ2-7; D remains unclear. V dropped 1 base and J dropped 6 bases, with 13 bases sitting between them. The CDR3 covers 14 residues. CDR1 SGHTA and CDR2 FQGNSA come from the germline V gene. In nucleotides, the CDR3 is TGTGCCAGCAGCTTAGAGGGCCTTTTGGGCGAGCAGTACTTC. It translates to CASSLEGLLGEQYF.

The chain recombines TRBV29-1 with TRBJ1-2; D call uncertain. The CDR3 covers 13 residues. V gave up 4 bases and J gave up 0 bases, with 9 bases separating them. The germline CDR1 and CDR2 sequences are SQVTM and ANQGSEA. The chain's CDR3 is CSVVGDTNYGYTF. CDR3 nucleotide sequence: TGCAGCGTTGTCGGGGATACTAACTATGGCTACACCTTC.

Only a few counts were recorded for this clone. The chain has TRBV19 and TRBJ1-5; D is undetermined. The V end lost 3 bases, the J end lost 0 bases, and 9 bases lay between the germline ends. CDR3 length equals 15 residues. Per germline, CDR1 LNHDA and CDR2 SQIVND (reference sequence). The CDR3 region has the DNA TGTGCCAGTAGTATTACCCGGTATAGCAATCAGCCCCAGCATTTT. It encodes CASSITRYSNQPQHF.

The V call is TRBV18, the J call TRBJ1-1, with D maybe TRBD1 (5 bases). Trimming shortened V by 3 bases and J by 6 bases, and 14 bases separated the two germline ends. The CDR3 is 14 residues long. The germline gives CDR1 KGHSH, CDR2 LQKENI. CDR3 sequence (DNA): TGTGCCAGCTCACCCCTTTTAAACAGGCCTGAAGCTTTCTTT. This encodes CASSPLLNRPEAFF.

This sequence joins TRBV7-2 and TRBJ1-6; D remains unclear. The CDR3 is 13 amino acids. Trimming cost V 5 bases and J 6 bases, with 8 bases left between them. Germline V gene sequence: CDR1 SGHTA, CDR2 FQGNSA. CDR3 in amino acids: CASSRGVNSPLHF. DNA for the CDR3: TGTGCCAGCAGCCGTGGAGTTAATTCACCCCTCCACTTT.

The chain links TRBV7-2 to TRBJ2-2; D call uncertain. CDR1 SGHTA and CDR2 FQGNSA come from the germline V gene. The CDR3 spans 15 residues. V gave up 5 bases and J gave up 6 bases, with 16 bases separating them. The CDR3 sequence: CASSVQLVPAGELFF. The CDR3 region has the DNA TGTGCCAGCAGCGTCCAGTTAGTGCCCGCCGGGGAGCTGTTTTTT.

The DNA of the CDR3 is TGCGCCAGCAGCTTGGACGGACGGGTAACCTACGAGCAGTACTTC. It encodes CASSLDGRVTYEQYF. V usage is TRBV5-1 and J usage is TRBJ2-7; D not resolved. This CDR3 contains 15 residues. Trimming took off 0 bases at V and 2 bases at J, with 12 bases between the two ends. Germline CDR1 SGHRS, CDR2 YFSETQ.

CDR3 sequence: CASTARGDEQYF. As DNA, the CDR3 is TGTGCCAGCACTGCGAGAGGGGACGAGCAGTACTTC. J is TRBJ2-7 and V is TRBV6-5; D may correspond to TRBD1 or TRBD2 (5 bases each). The germline V gene encodes CDR1 MNHEY and CDR2 SVGAGI. There are 12 residues in the CDR3. V was pared by 7 bases and J by 5 bases, with 12 bases between.

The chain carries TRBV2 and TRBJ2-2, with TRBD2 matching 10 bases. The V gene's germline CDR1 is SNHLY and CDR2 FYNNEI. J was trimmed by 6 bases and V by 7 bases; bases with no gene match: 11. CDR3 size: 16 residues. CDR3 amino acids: CASMGGSGGASGELFF. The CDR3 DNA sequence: TGTGCCAGCATGGGGGGAAGCGGGGGGGCCTCCGGGGAGCTGTTTTTT. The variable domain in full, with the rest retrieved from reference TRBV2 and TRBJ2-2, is EPEVTQTPSHQVTQMGQEVILRCVPISNHLYFYWYRQILGQKVEFLVSFYNNEISEKSEIFDDQFSVERPDGSNFTLKIRSTKLEDSAMYFCASMGGSGGASGELFFGEGSRLTVL.

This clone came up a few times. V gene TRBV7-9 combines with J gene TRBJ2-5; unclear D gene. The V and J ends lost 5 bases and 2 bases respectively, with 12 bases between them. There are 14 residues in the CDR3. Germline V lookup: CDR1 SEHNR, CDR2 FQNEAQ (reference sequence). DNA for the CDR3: TGTGCCAGCAGCCCTTCCGGCGTACAAGAGACCCAGTACTTC. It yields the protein CASSPSGVQETQYF.

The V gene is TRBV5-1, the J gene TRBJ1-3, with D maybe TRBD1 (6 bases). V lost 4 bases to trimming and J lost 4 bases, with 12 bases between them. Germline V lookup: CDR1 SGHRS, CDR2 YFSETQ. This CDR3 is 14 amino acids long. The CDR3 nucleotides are TGCGCCAGCAGCCCTTTGACAGGAGGAAACACCATATATTTT. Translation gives CASSPLTGGNTIYF.

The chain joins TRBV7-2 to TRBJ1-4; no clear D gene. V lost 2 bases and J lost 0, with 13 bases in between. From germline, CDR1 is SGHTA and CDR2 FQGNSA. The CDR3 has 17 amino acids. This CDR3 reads CASSLTTDLATNEKLFF. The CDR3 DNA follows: TGTGCCAGCAGCTTAACTACAGATCTTGCAACTAATGAAAAACTGTTTTTT.

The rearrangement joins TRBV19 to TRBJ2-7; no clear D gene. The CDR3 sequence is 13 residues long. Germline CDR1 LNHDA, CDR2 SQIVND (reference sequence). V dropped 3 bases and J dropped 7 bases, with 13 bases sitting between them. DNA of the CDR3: TGTGCCAGTAGTATGCTCGCGGACCGGGAGCAGTACTTC. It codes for CASSMLADREQYF.

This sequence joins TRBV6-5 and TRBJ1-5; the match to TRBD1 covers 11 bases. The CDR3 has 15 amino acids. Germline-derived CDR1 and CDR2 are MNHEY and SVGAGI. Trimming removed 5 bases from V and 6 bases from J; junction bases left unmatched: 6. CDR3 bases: TGTGCCAGCAGTCCCGGACAGGGGGCTTTTCAGCCCCAGCATTTT. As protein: CASSPGQGAFQPQHF.

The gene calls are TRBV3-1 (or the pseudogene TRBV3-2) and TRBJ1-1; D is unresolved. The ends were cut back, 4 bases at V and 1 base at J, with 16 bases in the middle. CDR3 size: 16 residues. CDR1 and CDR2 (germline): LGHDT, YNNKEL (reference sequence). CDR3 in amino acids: CASSLRPRRGNTEAFF. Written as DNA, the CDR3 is TGTGCCAGCAGCCTAAGACCCCGCCGGGGGAACACTGAAGCTTTCTTT.

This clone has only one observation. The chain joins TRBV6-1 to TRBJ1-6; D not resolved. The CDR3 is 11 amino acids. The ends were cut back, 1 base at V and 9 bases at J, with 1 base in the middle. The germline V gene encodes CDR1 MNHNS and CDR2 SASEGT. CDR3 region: CASSEVSPLHF. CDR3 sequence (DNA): TGTGCCAGCAGTGAAGTTTCACCCCTCCACTTT.